These 32 T cell receptor beta chains originate from one sample sequenced in a study of long-term antiretroviral therapy in people with HIV. The run of the v3.0 immunoSEQ assay was at survey level. Sequencing was performed with immunoSEQ multiplex PCR; in TCRdb, only in-frame clones are kept and a portion is missing. Here the sample spans approximately 27,000 clones, approximately 90% being singletons. The source was unsorted PBMCs, collected 3.1 years after starting antiretroviral therapy. Receptors were obtained from a young man with HIV.

The chain has TRBV6-1 and TRBJ1-5, with D tentatively TRBD1 (5 bases). This CDR3 region has 16 residues. The germline V gene encodes CDR1 MNHNS and CDR2 SASEGT. V lost 4 bases to trimming and J lost 1 base, with 14 bases between them. Here the CDR3 DNA reads TGTGCCAGCAGTGGCCGACAGTTGACGAGCAATCAGCCCCAGCATTTT. Translated: CASSGRQLTSNQPQHF.

The chain employs TRBV7-2 and TRBJ2-3, with D maybe TRBD2 (6 bases). Germline V gene sequence: CDR1 SGHTA, CDR2 FQGNSA. The CDR3 is 14 amino acids. With 8 bases removed from V and 1 base from J, the gap between germline ends came to 13 bases. The CDR3 sequence is CASGPQRGTDTQYF. CDR3 DNA sequence: TGTGCCAGCGGCCCCCAGCGGGGCACAGATACGCAGTATTTT.

The chain combines TRBV13 with TRBJ2-3, with D uncertain. The CDR3 covers 14 residues. From germline, CDR1 is PRHDT and CDR2 FYEKMQ (reference sequence). Trimming cost V 5 bases and J 2 bases, with 11 bases left between them. In nucleotides, the CDR3 is TGTGCCAGCAGCACCCGAACACTCACAGATACGCAGTATTTT. As protein: CASSTRTLTDTQYF.

V is TRBV5-1 and J is TRBJ1-1; D unresolved. The CDR3 spans 14 residues. Germline-derived CDR1 and CDR2 are SGHRS and YFSETQ. Trimming took 0 bases from V and 1 from J, leaving 7 bases between them. CDR3 sequence reads: CASSLAGENTEAFF. CDR3 DNA sequence: TGCGCCAGCAGCTTGGCCGGCGAGAACACTGAAGCTTTCTTT.

This clone was seen just once. This chain uses TRBV7-8 with TRBJ1-5, with D maybe TRBD1 (5 bases). Per the germline V gene, CDR1 is SGHVS and CDR2 is FQNEAQ. Trimming cost V 5 bases and J 5 bases, with 13 bases left between them. The length of the CDR3 is 14 residues. The CDR3 nucleotides are TGTGCCAGCAGCCCCGGGGACCGATATCAGCCCCAGCATTTT. Protein product: CASSPGDRYQPQHF.

A remark on this clone: This sample also contains other DNA sequences that code for the same CDR3. The rearrangement joins TRBV9 to TRBJ1-3; TRBD1 aligns across 7 bases. CDR3 length: 15 amino acids. Germline trimming cut 3 bases from V and 0 bases from J; bases unmatched to any gene: 3. Germline V CDR1 and CDR2: SGDLS, YYNGEE. CDR3 bases: TGTGCCAGCAGCGAACAGGGGAGCTCTGGAAACACCATATATTTT. Its translation is CASSEQGSSGNTIYF.

This chain uses TRBV7-2 with TRBJ1-1; D ambiguous. The CDR3 sequence is 14 residues long. Per germline, CDR1 SGHTA and CDR2 FQGNSA. Trimming cost V 3 bases and J 2 bases, with 10 bases left between them. The chain's CDR3 is CASSFGGHNTEAFF. The CDR3 region has the DNA TGTGCCAGCAGCTTTGGAGGGCATAACACTGAAGCTTTCTTT.

The chain uses TRBV6-5 and TRBJ1-1; TRBD1 aligns across 7 bases. The CDR3 sequence is 13 residues long. CDR1 is MNHEY, CDR2 SVGAGI, per germline. V trimming: 6 bases; J trimming: 11 bases; junction bases outside the gene matches: 12. The CDR3 here is CASSYTGDEVAFF. The CDR3 DNA reads as TGTGCCAGCAGCTACACAGGGGATGAGGTCGCTTTCTTT.

The genes are TRBV29-1 and TRBJ2-5; possibly TRBD2 for D (6 bases). The CDR3 sequence is 13 residues long. The V gene lost 0 bases and the J gene lost 4 bases, with 9 bases spanning the gap. Germline assignment: CDR1 SQVTM and CDR2 ANQGSEA. CDR3 in DNA: TGCAGCGTTGAAGATTCCGGGGGAGAGACCCAGTACTTC. This gives the protein CSVEDSGGETQYF.

This clone has a single count. V gene TRBV25-1 combines with J gene TRBJ1-3; the D gene is possibly TRBD1 (5 bases). Trimming removed 10 bases at V and 8 bases at J, with 21 bases between. From germline, CDR1 is MGHDK and CDR2 SYGVNS. The CDR3 has 14 amino acids. CDR3 sequence (DNA): TGTGCCACTTCGTATGAGGGAGAAGGGGACACCATATATTTT. This encodes CATSYEGEGDTIYF.

The chain carries TRBV7-2 and TRBJ1-2; D remains ambiguous. This CDR3 comprises 15 residues. Germline V gene lookup returns CDR1 SGHTA and CDR2 FQGNSA. With 2 bases removed from V and 5 bases from J, the gap between germline ends came to 15 bases. CDR3 nucleotide sequence: TGTGCCAGCAGCTTATGGGAAAGGGTACCATATGGCTACACCTTC. Translation gives CASSLWERVPYGYTF. Looking up the rest from reference TRBV7-2 and TRBJ1-2 gives the full variable domain: GAGVSQSPSNKVTEKGKDVELRCDPISGHTALYWYRQSLGQGLEFLIYFQGNSAPDKSGLPSDRFSAERTGGSVSTLTIQRTQQEDSAVYLCASSLWERVPYGYTFGSGTRLTVV.

The V and J genes are TRBV6-5 and TRBJ2-7; D possibly corresponds to TRBD2 (5 bases). Germline CDR1 MNHEY, CDR2 SVGAGI. This CDR3 region has 15 residues. V was shortened by 5 bases and J by 2 bases, with 16 bases between the two germline ends. CDR3 nucleotides: TGTGCCAGCAGTGCCTACGGGGTTGATACCTACGAGCAGTACTTC. Amino acid sequence: CASSAYGVDTYEQYF.

V gene TRBV14 combines with J gene TRBJ2-7, with TRBD2 matching over 7 bases. Germline loops: CDR1 SGHDN, CDR2 FVKESK. The CDR3 is 16 amino acids. J was trimmed by 2 bases and V by 5 bases; bases with no gene match: 12. As DNA, the CDR3 is TGTGCCAGCAGCACCCGACGGGGGGAGGAACCCTACGAGCAGTACTTC. This codes for CASSTRRGEEPYEQYF.

This clone was seen just once. This rearrangement joins TRBV25-1 to TRBJ2-3; TRBD2 aligns across 14 bases. V trimming: 5 bases; J trimming: 4 bases; junction bases outside the gene matches: 5. The germline V gene encodes CDR1 MGHDK and CDR2 SYGVNS. This CDR3 spans 16 amino acids. DNA of the CDR3: TGTGCCAGCAGTTCGGGACTAGCGGGAGACTCAGATACGCAGTATTTT. Encoded protein: CASSSGLAGDSDTQYF.

The chain joins TRBV27 to TRBJ2-2, with D tentatively TRBD1 (6 bases). CDR3 length: 15 amino acids. V lost 3 bases and J 7 bases, leaving 15 bases between the germline ends. CDR1 and CDR2 from the germline V gene are MNHEY and SMNVEV (reference sequence). The CDR3 spells CASSFLDRTGGELFF. CDR3 sequence (DNA): TGTGCCAGCAGTTTCTTAGACAGGACTGGCGGGGAGCTGTTTTTT.

This chain uses TRBV5-6 with TRBJ1-2, with 7 bases matching TRBD1. V dropped 0 bases and J dropped 6; count of bases not matched to a gene: 8. Germline CDR1 SGHDT, CDR2 YYEEEE. CDR3 size: 15 residues. The CDR3 sequence: CASSLGAAGGNGYTF. CDR3 in DNA: TGTGCCAGCAGCTTGGGTGCGGCAGGGGGTAATGGCTACACCTTC.

By share of the sample, this clone is medium-sized. The genes are TRBV29-1 and TRBJ2-7, with TRBD2 as a possible D gene (6 bases). Germline loops: CDR1 SQVTM, CDR2 ANQGSEA. The CDR3 is 13 amino acids. The V and J ends lost 4 bases and 2 bases respectively, with 12 bases between them. The CDR3 reads CSVGGGEPYEQYF. The CDR3 DNA sequence: TGCAGCGTTGGAGGAGGGGAACCCTACGAGCAGTACTTC.

V gene TRBV28 combines with J gene TRBJ1-4; 8 bases align to TRBD1. CDR3 length: 12 residues. CDR1 is MDHEN and CDR2 is SYDVKM in the germline V gene. V was pared by 4 bases and J by 10 bases, with 2 bases of the junction left unmatched. The CDR3 DNA follows: TGTGCCAGCAGTTCGACAGGGGTAAAACTGTTTTTT. Amino acids: CASSSTGVKLFF.

This chain uses TRBV19 with TRBJ2-1, with D hard to call. The V and J ends lost 7 bases and 0 bases respectively, with 10 bases between them. The germline V gene encodes CDR1 LNHDA and CDR2 SQIVND (reference sequence). This CDR3 is 14 amino acids long. CDR3 in DNA: TGTGCCAGTAATCCACCGGACTCCTACAATGAGCAGTTCTTC. This sequence encodes CASNPPDSYNEQFF.

The V and J genes are TRBV7-3 and TRBJ1-2; possible D gene TRBD1, 6 bases. Trimming removed 5 bases from V and 8 bases from J, with 21 bases in between. CDR3 length equals 15 residues. Germline CDR1 and CDR2: SGHTA and FQGTGA. In DNA form, the CDR3 reads TGTGCCAGCAGCGAATCGGGACAAGATTTGGGGGGCTACACCTTC. Translating gives CASSESGQDLGGYTF.

The rearrangement links TRBV11-2 to TRBJ1-2; D not certain. The CDR3 length is 15 residues. Trimming cost V 0 bases and J 7 bases, with 15 bases left between them. The germline V gene has CDR1 SGHAT and CDR2 FQNNGV. The CDR3 region is CASSLEVTASGGYTF. The CDR3 DNA follows: TGTGCCAGCAGCTTAGAGGTGACGGCTTCGGGTGGCTACACCTTC.

V usage is TRBV6-1 and J usage is TRBJ1-5; perhaps TRBD1 as D (5 bases). The CDR3 length is 15 residues. Trimming stripped 4 bases from V and 7 bases from J, with 17 bases between. Germline CDR1 reads MNHNS; CDR2 reads SASEGT. CDR3 loop: CASSGGPERNQPQHF. CDR3 DNA: TGTGCCAGCAGTGGGGGACCTGAAAGGAACCAGCCCCAGCATTTT.

DNA of the CDR3: TGTGCCAGCAGCTTATCCTTTGGAGGGGACTACGAGCAGTACTTC. Encoded protein: CASSLSFGGDYEQYF. The V and J genes are TRBV7-2 and TRBJ2-7, with D maybe TRBD2 (6 bases). The V and J ends lost 2 bases and 3 bases respectively, with 14 bases between them. Germline V gives CDR1 SGHTA, CDR2 FQGNSA. The CDR3 is 15 amino acids.

This sequence joins TRBV9 and TRBJ2-5, with 12 bases fitting TRBD2. Germline assignment: CDR1 SGDLS and CDR2 YYNGEE. The V segment lost 3 bases and the J segment 5 bases; nucleotides outside the gene matches: 5. The CDR3 spans 15 residues. The CDR3 region is CASSGAGTSGETQYF. In DNA form, the CDR3 reads TGTGCCAGCAGCGGCGCCGGGACTAGCGGGGAGACCCAGTACTTC.

The chain links TRBV2 to TRBJ2-1; 8 bases line up with TRBD2. Germline loops: CDR1 SNHLY, CDR2 FYNNEI. The CDR3 consists of 12 residues. With V trimmed by 7 bases and J by 11 bases, 7 bases remained unmatched. In DNA, the CDR3 is TGTGCCAGCACCTTAGCGGGGACGAAGCAGTTCTTC. It specifies CASTLAGTKQFF. Together with reference TRBV2 and TRBJ2-1, the CDR3 gives the full variable domain: EPEVTQTPSHQVTQMGQEVILRCVPISNHLYFYWYRQILGQKVEFLVSFYNNEISEKSEIFDDQFSVERPDGSNFTLKIRSTKLEDSAMYFCASTLAGTKQFFGPGTRLTVL.

The V call is TRBV12-5, the J call TRBJ2-3, with D possibly called TRBD1 or TRBD2 (6 bases each). The length of the CDR3 is 15 residues. Deletions cut 4 bases from V and 5 bases from J, with 16 bases between. Germline V CDR1 and CDR2: LGHNT, FRNRAP. CDR3 coding DNA: TGTGCTAGTGGTTCCGGAGGGGGGCTGGTAGATACGCAGTATTTT. Its translation is CASGSGGGLVDTQYF.

This clone appeared once. The V and J genes are TRBV6-5 and TRBJ2-2, with D possibly being TRBD2 (5 bases). V was trimmed by 8 bases and J by 1 base, leaving 14 bases between them. Germline lookup yields CDR1 MNHEY and CDR2 SVGAGI. This CDR3 comprises 15 residues. Here the CDR3 reads CASRELVLNTGELFF. In DNA form, the CDR3 reads TGTGCCAGCCGGGAACTAGTATTGAACACCGGGGAGCTGTTTTTT.

The chain combines TRBV5-4 with TRBJ2-2, with TRBD2 as a possible D gene (5 bases). CDR3 length equals 15 residues. In germline, CDR1 is SGHNT, CDR2 YYREEE (reference sequence). Trimming removed 4 bases from V and 0 bases from J, with 10 bases in between. CDR3 bases: TGTGCCAGCAGCCCCCCCGGGACGAACACCGGGGAGCTGTTTTTT. Translated: CASSPPGTNTGELFF.

The chain employs TRBV4-1 and TRBJ1-4, with TRBD1 matching over 8 bases. Germline V gene lookup returns CDR1 MGHRA and CDR2 YSYEKL. V lost 1 base and J lost 8; bases outside the gene matches: 3. This CDR3 is 14 amino acids long. In nucleotides, the CDR3 is TGCGCCAGCAGCCAAGGGGACAGGTTGGAAAAACTGTTTTTT. Amino acid sequence: CASSQGDRLEKLFF.

The CDR3 sequence: CASSQRRPSGTGEEKLFF. For the CDR3, the DNA is TGTGCCAGCAGCCAACGACGACCCTCCGGGACAGGGGAGGAAAAACTGTTTTTT. The chain has TRBV4-2 and TRBJ1-4, with TRBD1 identical over 10 bases. V lost 2 bases, J lost 8 bases, and 14 bases stayed unmatched. CDR3 size: 18 residues. Germline values: CDR1 LGHNA, CDR2 YNFKEQ.

CDR3 sequence: CASSLASTPGGFHNEQFF. In DNA form, the CDR3 reads TGTGCCAGCAGCTTAGCCTCTACTCCCGGGGGATTTCACAATGAGCAGTTCTTC. This chain joins TRBV11-2 and TRBJ2-1; D is possibly TRBD2 (6 bases). V lost 1 base to trimming and J lost 5 bases, with 21 bases between them. Germline values: CDR1 SGHAT, CDR2 FQNNGV. The CDR3 is made up of 18 amino acids.

The chain carries TRBV6-6 and TRBJ1-6; maybe TRBD1 (5 bases). Germline CDR1 MNHNY, CDR2 SVGAGI (reference sequence). The CDR3 contains 15 residues. V was shortened by 2 bases and J by 7 bases, with 12 bases between the two germline ends. CDR3 amino acids: CASSYRRDGNSPLHF. The CDR3 nucleotides are TGTGCCAGCAGTTACCGGAGGGACGGGAATTCACCCCTCCACTTT.